This T cell receptor beta chain was retrieved from a study of shared clonotypes between healthy human individuals. On the study more broadly: Every donor yielded three CD4 naive, three CD4 memory, two CD8 naive and one CD8 memory plate. Study-level points and caveats: Sharing across four donors was seen in roughly 5.2% of naive CD4 clonotypes. Non-shared clonotypes displayed generation probabilities falling below those of clonotypes present in all four donors.

As for this clone: Its specificity is unknown.

Trimming took 2 bases from V and 6 from J; bases not matched to a gene: 0. This CDR3 spans 14 amino acids. The germline gives CDR1 SGHVS, CDR2 FQNEAQ. Assay: immunoSEQ multiplex PCR; the TCRdb copy retains only in-frame clones and omits some. This table has around 370,000 clones, about 96% appearing once. The TCR comes from a man aged 30 to 39 in good health. Sequencing was done on a sample of memory CD8+ T cells sorted from blood. Subset in this sample: CD45RO+ cells pooled with CCR7-negative TemRA cells. The rearrangement links TRBV7-8 to TRBJ2-2; 10 nucleotides match TRBD2. CDR3 region: CASSLLAGAGELFF. The CDR3 region has the DNA TGTGCCAGCAGCTTACTAGCGGGAGCCGGGGAGCTGTTTTTT.